This T cell receptor beta chain was identified in a study of blood T cell repertoires in COVID-19. Background on the study: Material from acute and convalescent COVID-19 was sourced from the United States, Italy and Spain. Sample material is recorded as cDNA or gDNA derived from T cells, B-cell-depleted T cells, or PBMCs.

The CDR3 runs to 14 residues. Germline trimming cut 6 bases from V and 0 bases from J; bases unmatched to any gene: 3. Germline CDR1 is SNHLY and CDR2 is FYNNEI. Authors' analysis steps: Amplification with reference gene primers provided the estimates of nucleated cell counts. The protocol was immunoSEQ multiplex PCR, while the TCRdb copy is restricted to in-frame clones and leaves out a portion. D and trimming were read from the DNA, whereas the V and J calls and clone size are those reported in that table. The sample contains 200,000 to 250,000 clones, 83% of which appear only once. Clinical history reported by participants formed the basis on which cohorts were assigned.

This rearrangement joins TRBV2 to TRBJ2-7; 9 bases agree with TRBD1. Source material: PBMCs or T cells enriched from blood (not recorded which). The sequence came from a woman aged 45-65 years who had been exposed to COVID-19. CDR3 nucleotides: TGTGCCAGCAGGGGGGACAGGGCCTCCTACGAGCAGTACTTC. Amino acid sequence: CASRGDRASYEQYF.